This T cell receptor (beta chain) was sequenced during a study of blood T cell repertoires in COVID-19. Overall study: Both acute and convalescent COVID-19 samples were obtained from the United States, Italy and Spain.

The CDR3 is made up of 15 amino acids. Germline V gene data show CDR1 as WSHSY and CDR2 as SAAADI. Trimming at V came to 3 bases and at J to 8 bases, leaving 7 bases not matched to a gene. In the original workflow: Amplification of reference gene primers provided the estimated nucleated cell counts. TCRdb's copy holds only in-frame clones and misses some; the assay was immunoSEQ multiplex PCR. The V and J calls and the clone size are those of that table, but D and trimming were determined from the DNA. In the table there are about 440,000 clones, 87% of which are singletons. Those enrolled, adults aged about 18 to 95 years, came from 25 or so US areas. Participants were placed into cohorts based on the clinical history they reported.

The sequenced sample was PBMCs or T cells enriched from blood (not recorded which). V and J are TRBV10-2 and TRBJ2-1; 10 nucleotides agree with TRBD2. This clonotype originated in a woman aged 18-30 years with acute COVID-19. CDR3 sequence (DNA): TGCGCCAGCAGTGACAGGGCTAGCGGGGGCTATGAGCAGTTCTTC. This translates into CASSDRASGGYEQFF.